Shown below are 12 T cell receptor beta chains from a single sample sequenced in a study of T cell clonotyping in hematopoietic cell transplantation. Sequenced by immunoSEQ multiplex PCR; TCRdb stores in-frame clones only, minus some. Of some 8,400 clones listed, 85% to 90% are singletons. This sample comprised peripheral blood mononuclear cells, obtained at the time of graft-versus-host disease after allogeneic stem cell transplant. These TCRs come from a male patient aged 60-70 years who had an allogeneic stem cell transplant from a related donor, so the T cells may come from the graft donor. Some clones in this sample may be carry-over from other donors' samples.

The chain carries TRBV27 and TRBJ1-3; 11 bases fit TRBD1. CDR3 size: 15 residues. The germline CDR1 and CDR2 sequences are MNHEY and SMNVEV (reference sequence). Unmatched junction bases numbered 5, after V lost 6 bases and J lost 4 bases. The CDR3 spells CASRPDRGRGNTIYF. The DNA for the CDR3 is TGTGCCAGCAGGCCGGACAGGGGGCGAGGAAACACCATATATTTT.

The chain combines TRBV16 with TRBJ2-7; 7 bases agree with TRBD1. Germline trimming cut 1 base from V and 4 bases from J; bases unmatched to any gene: 4. Germline CDR1 reads KGHSY; CDR2 reads FQNENV. The CDR3 contains 14 residues. The CDR3 region has the DNA TGTGCCAGCAGCCAATTGACAGGGCGTTACGAGCAGTACTTC. Amino acid sequence: CASSQLTGRYEQYF.

This clone was recorded once. The genes are TRBV19 and TRBJ1-1, with D perhaps TRBD1 (6 bases). CDR1 and CDR2 (germline): LNHDA, SQIVND (reference sequence). This CDR3 is built from 13 residues. Trimming stripped 6 bases from V and 5 bases from J, with 13 bases between. The CDR3 region has the DNA TGTGCCAGTAGAATCTCCACAGGGACTGAAGCTTTCTTT. It codes for CASRISTGTEAFF.

The chain uses TRBV7-2 and TRBJ1-2, with 7 nucleotides matching TRBD1. Looked up from germline, CDR1 is SGHTA and CDR2 is FQGNSA. The CDR3 runs 15 residues. J gave up 6 bases and V 1 base, and 8 bases lay outside the gene matches. The CDR3 bases are TGTGCCAGCAGCTTAGTAGGAGGGGGCGCTGATGGCTACACCTTC. Translating it yields CASSLVGGGADGYTF. Filled out from reference TRBV7-2 and TRBJ1-2, the complete variable domain reads GAGVSQSPSNKVTEKGKDVELRCDPISGHTALYWYRQSLGQGLEFLIYFQGNSAPDKSGLPSDRFSAERTGGSVSTLTIQRTQQEDSAVYLCASSLVGGGADGYTFGSGTRLTVV.

This clone has only one observation. The rearrangement links TRBV4-2 to TRBJ1-1; D unclear. Germline loops: CDR1 LGHNA, CDR2 YNFKEQ. V lost 0 bases, J lost 5 bases, and 13 bases lay in between. The CDR3 is 15 amino acids. The CDR3 DNA reads TGTGCCAGCAGCCAAGATCCCGGGGTAGGAACTGAAGCTTTCTTT. It encodes CASSQDPGVGTEAFF.

The J gene is TRBJ2-2, the V gene TRBV2; TRBD1 is a possible D gene (6 bases). The V gene's germline CDR1 is SNHLY and CDR2 FYNNEI. Trimming cost V 8 bases and J 4 bases, with 11 bases left between them. The CDR3 has 13 amino acids. The CDR3 DNA reads as TGTGCCAGCCGACAGGAGTTCACCGGGGAGCTGTTTTTT. Protein sequence: CASRQEFTGELFF.

This chain uses TRBV15 with TRBJ2-6, with 8 nucleotides matching TRBD1. In germline, CDR1 is LNHNV, CDR2 YYDKDF (reference sequence). CDR3 length: 15 residues. Unmatched junction bases numbered 5, after V lost 5 bases and J lost 5 bases. CDR3 loop: CATSVGQGWANVLTF. In nucleotides, the CDR3 is TGTGCCACCAGCGTAGGACAGGGCTGGGCCAACGTCCTGACTTTC. Combining the CDR3 with reference TRBV15 and TRBJ2-6 gives the whole variable domain DAMVIQNPRYQVTQFGKPVTLSCSQTLNHNVMYWYQQKSSQAPKLLFHYYDKDFNNEADTPDNFQSRRPNTSFCFLDIRSPGLGDTAMYLCATSVGQGWANVLTFGAGSRLTVL.

This clone was picked up a small number of times. J is TRBJ1-5 and V is TRBV29-1; maybe TRBD1 (5 bases). The CDR3 covers 15 residues. V was shortened by 4 bases and J by 4 bases, with 17 bases between the two germline ends. Germline-derived CDR1 and CDR2 are SQVTM and ANQGSEA. The CDR3 nucleotides read TGCAGCGTTGGGGACGGTTTATTGGGGAATCAGCCCCAGCATTTT. The encoded protein is CSVGDGLLGNQPQHF.

The rearrangement links TRBV28 to TRBJ1-1; the D is unclear. CDR3 size: 17 residues. CDR1 and CDR2 (germline): MDHEN, SYDVKM. Trimming took off 2 bases at V and 4 bases at J, with 20 bases between the two ends. The CDR3 nucleotides are TGTGCCAGCAGTTTAAATGGGATCCGGGCCCGCGGCACTGAAGCTTTCTTT. This sequence encodes CASSLNGIRARGTEAFF.

This rearrangement joins TRBV6-1 to TRBJ2-2; TRBD2 aligns across 7 bases. Germline CDR1 and CDR2: MNHNS and SASEGT. This CDR3 spans 14 amino acids. The ends lost 6 bases at V and 8 bases at J; junction bases unmatched: 9. This CDR3 reads CASSGDYPAGELFF. The CDR3 nucleotides read TGTGCCAGCAGCGGGGACTACCCCGCTGGGGAGCTGTTTTTT.

CDR3: CASTPRGPSGNTIYF. In DNA form, the CDR3 reads TGTGCCAGTACCCCACGGGGCCCCTCTGGAAACACCATATATTTT. J is TRBJ1-3 and V is TRBV19, with D maybe TRBD1 (5 bases). V lost 7 bases, J lost 0 bases, and 13 bases lay in between. In germline, CDR1 is LNHDA, CDR2 SQIVND (reference sequence). This CDR3 is 15 amino acids long.

The rearrangement links TRBV15 to TRBJ2-2; a possible D gene is TRBD1 (6 bases). V was clipped by 5 bases and J by 7 bases, with 11 bases between them. The CDR3 totals 13 residues. Germline V gene sequence: CDR1 LNHNV, CDR2 YYDKDF (reference sequence). The DNA for the CDR3 is TGTGCCACCAGCGCCACAGGGTTCGGGGAGCTGTTTTTT. Its protein product is CATSATGFGELFF.